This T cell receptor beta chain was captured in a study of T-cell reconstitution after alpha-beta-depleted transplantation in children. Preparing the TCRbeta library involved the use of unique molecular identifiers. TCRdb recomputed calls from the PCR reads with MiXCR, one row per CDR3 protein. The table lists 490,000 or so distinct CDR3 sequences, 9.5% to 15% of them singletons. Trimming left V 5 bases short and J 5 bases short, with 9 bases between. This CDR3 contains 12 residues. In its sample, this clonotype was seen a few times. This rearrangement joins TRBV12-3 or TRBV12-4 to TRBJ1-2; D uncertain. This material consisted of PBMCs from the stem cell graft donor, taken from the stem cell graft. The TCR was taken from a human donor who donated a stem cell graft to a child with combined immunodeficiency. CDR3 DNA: TGTGCCAGCAGTCAAGGCCTTTATGGCTACACCTTC. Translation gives CASSQGLYGYTF.